This T cell receptor (beta chain) appears in the sequencing data of a study of blood T cell repertoires in COVID-19. Seattle patient enrollment occurred during active infection, with longitudinal follow-up thereafter. CDR1 is MNHEY, CDR2 SVGAGI, per germline. The ends were cut back, 5 bases at V and 6 bases at J, with 10 bases in the middle. The CDR3 contains 12 residues. Clones were sequenced by immunoSEQ multiplex PCR, and TCRdb holds only the in-frame ones, with some missing. The data hold 350,000 or so clones, with approximately 90% observed a single time. What was sequenced was peripheral blood. The origin of this receptor is a woman in her 30s with COVID-19, enrolled during active disease. The chain is built from TRBV6-5 and TRBJ1-2; no clear D. Here the CDR3 DNA reads TGTGCCAGCAGTCGGAGCTTGAATGGCTACACCTTC. This encodes CASSRSLNGYTF.